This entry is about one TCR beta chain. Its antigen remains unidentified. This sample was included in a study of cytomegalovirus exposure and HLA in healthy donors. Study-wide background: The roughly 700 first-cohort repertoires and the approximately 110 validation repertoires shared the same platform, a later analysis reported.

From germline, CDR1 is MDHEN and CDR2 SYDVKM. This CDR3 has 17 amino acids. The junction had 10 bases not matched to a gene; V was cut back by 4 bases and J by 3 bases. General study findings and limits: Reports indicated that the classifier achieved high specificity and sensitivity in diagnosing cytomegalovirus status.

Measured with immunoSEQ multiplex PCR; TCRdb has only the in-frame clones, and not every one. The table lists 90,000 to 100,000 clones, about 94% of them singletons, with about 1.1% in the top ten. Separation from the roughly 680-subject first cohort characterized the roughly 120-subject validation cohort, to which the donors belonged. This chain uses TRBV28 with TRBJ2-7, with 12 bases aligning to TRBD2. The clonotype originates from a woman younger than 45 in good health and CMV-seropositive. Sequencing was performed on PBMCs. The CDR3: CASSSTFRLAGDYEQYF. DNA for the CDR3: TGTGCCAGCAGTTCCACCTTCAGACTAGCGGGAGACTACGAGCAGTACTTC.